Sequencing of this T cell receptor (beta chain) was carried out in a study of T cells in women clearing cervical HPV infection. Looking at the study overall: Blood came at first lesion visit for cases, post-clearance for controls. With HLA typing for only a few women, HLA confounding remains possible. General study points: Cases carried less TRBV6-7 than controls: about 0.1% versus 0.15%.

V dropped 2 bases and J dropped 2; count of bases not matched to a gene: 1. Germline V gene lookup returns CDR1 SGHKS and CDR2 YYEKEE (reference sequence). CDR3 length: 14 residues. A note on this clone: Antigen: not known. The CDR3 goes on 3 residues after the read ends, and that part is filled in from the germline J gene.

immunoSEQ multiplex PCR used an average of about 1,200 ng genomic DNA. Generated by immunoSEQ multiplex PCR, the TCRdb table keeps only in-frame clones and is missing some. This table holds 31,000 or so clones. The sequenced sample consisted of blood buffy coat. V is TRBV5-5 and J is TRBJ2-1; TRBD2 matches at 7 bases. The source of this sequence is a woman aged 18-69 years with a cervical HPV16 infection that either progressed to CIN3+ or cleared (not recorded which). CDR3 protein: CASSLLATYNEQFF. The part of the CDR3 DNA that was read is TGTGCCAGCAGCTTACTAGCGACCTACAATGAG.